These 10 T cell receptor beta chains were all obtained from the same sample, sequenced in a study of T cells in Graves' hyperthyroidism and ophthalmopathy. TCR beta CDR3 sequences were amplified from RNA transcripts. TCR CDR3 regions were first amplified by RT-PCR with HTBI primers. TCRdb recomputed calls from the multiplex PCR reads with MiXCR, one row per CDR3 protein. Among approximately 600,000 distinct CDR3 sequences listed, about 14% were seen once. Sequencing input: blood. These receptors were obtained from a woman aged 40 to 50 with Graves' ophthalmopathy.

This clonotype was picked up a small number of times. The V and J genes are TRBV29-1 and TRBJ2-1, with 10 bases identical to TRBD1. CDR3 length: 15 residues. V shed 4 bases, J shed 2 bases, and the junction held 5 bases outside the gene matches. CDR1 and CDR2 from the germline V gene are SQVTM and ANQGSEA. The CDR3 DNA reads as TGCAGCGTTGTCCGGGACAGGGGCACCTACAATGAGCAGTTCTTC. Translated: CSVVRDRGTYNEQFF.

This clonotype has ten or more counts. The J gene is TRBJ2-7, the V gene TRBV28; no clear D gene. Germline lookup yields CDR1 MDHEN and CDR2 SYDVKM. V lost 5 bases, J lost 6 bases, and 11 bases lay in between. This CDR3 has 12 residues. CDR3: CASSAFGREQYF. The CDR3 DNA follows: TGTGCCAGCAGTGCTTTCGGACGCGAGCAGTACTTC.

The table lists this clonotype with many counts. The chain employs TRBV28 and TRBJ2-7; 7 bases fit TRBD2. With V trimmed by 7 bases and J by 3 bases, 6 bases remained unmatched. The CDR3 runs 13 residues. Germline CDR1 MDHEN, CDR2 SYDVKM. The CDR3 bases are TGTGCCAGCATGCGGGGGAGGGTCTACGAGCAGTACTTC. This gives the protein CASMRGRVYEQYF. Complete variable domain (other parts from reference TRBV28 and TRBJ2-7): DVKVTQSSRYLVKRTGEKVFLECVQDMDHENMFWYRQDPGLGLRLIYFSYDVKMKEKGDIPEGYSVSREKKERFSLILESASTNQTSMYLCASMRGRVYEQYFGPGTRLTVT.

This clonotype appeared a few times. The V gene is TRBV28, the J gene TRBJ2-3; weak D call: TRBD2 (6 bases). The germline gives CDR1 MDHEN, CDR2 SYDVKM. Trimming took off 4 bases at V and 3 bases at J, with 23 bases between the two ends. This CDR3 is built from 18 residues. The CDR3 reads CASSSNLPSDVVTDTQYF. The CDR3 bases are TGTGCCAGCAGTTCAAACCTCCCTAGCGACGTTGTGACAGATACGCAGTATTTT. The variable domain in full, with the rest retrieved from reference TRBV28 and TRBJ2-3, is DVKVTQSSRYLVKRTGEKVFLECVQDMDHENMFWYRQDPGLGLRLIYFSYDVKMKEKGDIPEGYSVSREKKERFSLILESASTNQTSMYLCASSSNLPSDVVTDTQYFGPGTRLTVL.

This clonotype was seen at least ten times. The CDR3 DNA follows: TGTGCCACCAGCCGGCAGGGGAACTATGGCTACACCTTC. Its protein is CATSRQGNYGYTF. This chain joins TRBV15 and TRBJ1-2, with a tentative D call TRBD1 (6 bases). Trimming stripped 5 bases from V and 2 bases from J, with 9 bases between. In germline, CDR1 is LNHNV, CDR2 YYDKDF (reference sequence). CDR3 length: 13 amino acids.

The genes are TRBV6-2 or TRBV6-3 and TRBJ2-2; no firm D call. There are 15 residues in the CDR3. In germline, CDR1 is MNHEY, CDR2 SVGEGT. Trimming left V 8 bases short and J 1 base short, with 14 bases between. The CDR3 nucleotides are TGTGCCAGCGGCGAGTACCTAGAGAACACCGGGGAGCTGTTTTTT. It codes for CASGEYLENTGELFF.

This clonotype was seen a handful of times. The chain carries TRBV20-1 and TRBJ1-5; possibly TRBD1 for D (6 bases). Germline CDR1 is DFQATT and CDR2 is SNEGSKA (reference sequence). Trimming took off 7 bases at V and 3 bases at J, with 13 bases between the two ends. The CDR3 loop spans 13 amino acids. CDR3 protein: CSVAGEANQPQHF. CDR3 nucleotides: TGCAGTGTGGCAGGGGAGGCCAATCAGCCCCAGCATTTT.

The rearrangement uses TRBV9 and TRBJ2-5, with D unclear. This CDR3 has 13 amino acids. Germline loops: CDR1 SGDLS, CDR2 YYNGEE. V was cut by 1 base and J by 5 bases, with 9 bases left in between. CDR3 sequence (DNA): TGTGCCAGCAGCGTATCAATCTGGGAGACCCAGTACTTC. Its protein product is CASSVSIWETQYF.

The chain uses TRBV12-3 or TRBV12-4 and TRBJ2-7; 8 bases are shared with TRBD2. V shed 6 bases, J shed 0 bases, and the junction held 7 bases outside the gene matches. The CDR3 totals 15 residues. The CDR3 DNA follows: TGTGCCAGCAGGATCTCAGCGGGAGACTCCTACGAGCAGTACTTC. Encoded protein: CASRISAGDSYEQYF.

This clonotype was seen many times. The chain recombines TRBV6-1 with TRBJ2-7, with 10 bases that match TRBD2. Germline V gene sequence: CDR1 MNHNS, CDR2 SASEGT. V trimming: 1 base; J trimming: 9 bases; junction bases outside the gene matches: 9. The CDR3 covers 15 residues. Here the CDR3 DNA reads TGTGCCAGCAGTGAAGGGCTAGCGGGAGTATTCCGGCAGTACTTC. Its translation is CASSEGLAGVFRQYF.